This T cell receptor (beta chain) is drawn from a study of T cells in Graves' hyperthyroidism and ophthalmopathy. Among ophthalmopathy patients, the Clinical Activity Score reached at least 3, the NOSPECS grade reached at least 4, and duration remained under 3 months. The study left out patients who had uncontrolled infection, other autoimmune disease, pregnancy or lactation. TCR beta CDR3 regions were amplified from RNA transcripts. The TCR CDR3 first-round RT-PCR relied on the HTBI primer set. TCRdb passed the multiplex PCR reads through MiXCR, listing each CDR3 protein once. Of some 350,000 distinct CDR3 sequences in the sample, roughly 13% are singletons; the top ten hold approximately 35%. The CDR3 consists of 13 residues. Per germline, CDR1 KGHSH and CDR2 LQKENI. V dropped 3 bases and J dropped 1 base, with 6 bases sitting between them.

The receptor was isolated from a woman aged 40 to 50 with Graves' ophthalmopathy. Sequencing used blood. The chain employs TRBV18 and TRBJ1-2; D unresolved. The CDR3 loop reads CASSPALNYGYTF. The CDR3 bases are TGTGCCAGCTCACCTGCCCTTAACTATGGCTACACCTTC.